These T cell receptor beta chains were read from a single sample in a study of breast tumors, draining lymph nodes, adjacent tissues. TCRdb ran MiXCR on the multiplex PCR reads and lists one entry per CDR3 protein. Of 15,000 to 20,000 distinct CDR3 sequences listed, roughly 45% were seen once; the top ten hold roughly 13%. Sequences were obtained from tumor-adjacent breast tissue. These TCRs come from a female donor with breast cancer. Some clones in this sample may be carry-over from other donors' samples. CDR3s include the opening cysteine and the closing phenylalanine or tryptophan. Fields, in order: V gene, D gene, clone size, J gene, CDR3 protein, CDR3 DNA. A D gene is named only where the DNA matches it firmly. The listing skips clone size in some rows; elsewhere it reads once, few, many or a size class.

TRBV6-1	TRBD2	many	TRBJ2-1	CASSELGGRNEQFF	TGTGCCAGCAGTGAATTGGGGGGGAGGAATGAGCAGTTCTTC
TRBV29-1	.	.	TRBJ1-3	CSVEDEGAGNTIYF	TGCAGCGTTGAAGATGAAGGGGCTGGAAACACCATATATTTT
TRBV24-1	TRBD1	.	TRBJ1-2	CATSGIGTGFSYYGYTF	TGTGCCACCAGTGGTATCGGGACAGGGTTTTCCTACTATGGCTACACCTTC
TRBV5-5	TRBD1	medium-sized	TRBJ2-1	CASSLDRTGGGDEQFF	TGTGCCAGCAGCTTGGATCGGACAGGGGGCGGGGATGAGCAGTTCTTC
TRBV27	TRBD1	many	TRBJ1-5	CASSLRGTGNQPQHF	TGTGCCAGCAGTTTACGGGGGACAGGGAATCAGCCCCAGCATTTT
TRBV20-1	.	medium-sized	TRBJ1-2	CSAQLGVFGYGYTF	TGCAGTGCCCAGCTTGGCGTCTTTGGGTATGGCTACACCTTC
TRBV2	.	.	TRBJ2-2	CASSEIIGTYTGELFF	TGTGCCAGCAGTGAGATTATAGGGACCTACACCGGGGAGCTGTTTTTT
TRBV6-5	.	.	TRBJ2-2	CASSDTGGATGELFF	TGTGCCAGCAGCGACACAGGGGGGGCCACCGGGGAGCTGTTTTTT
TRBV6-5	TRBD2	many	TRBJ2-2	CASSYSILAGGRTGELFF	TGTGCCAGCAGTTACTCGATATTAGCGGGGGGTCGGACCGGGGAGCTGTTTTTT
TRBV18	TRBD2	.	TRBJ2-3	CASSPGTSGTDTQYF	TGTGCCAGCTCACCAGGGACTAGCGGAACAGATACGCAGTATTTT
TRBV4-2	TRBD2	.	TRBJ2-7	CASSQDASGSGDEQYF	TGTGCCAGCAGCCAAGATGCTAGCGGGAGCGGGGACGAGCAGTACTTC
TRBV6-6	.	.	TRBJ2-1	CASSYNYNEQFF	TGTGCCAGCAGTTATAACTACAATGAGCAGTTCTTC
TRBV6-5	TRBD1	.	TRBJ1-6	CASRLTGDGYSPLHF	TGTGCCAGCAGGTTGACAGGGGATGGTTATTCACCCCTCCACTTT
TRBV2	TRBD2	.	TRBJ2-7	CASRDGAGGNEQYF	TGTGCCAGCAGGGATGGAGCGGGAGGTAACGAGCAGTACTTC
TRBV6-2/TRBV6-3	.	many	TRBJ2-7	CASSYPRVLSYEQYF	TGTGCCAGCAGTTACCCCCGGGTCCTCTCCTACGAGCAGTACTTC
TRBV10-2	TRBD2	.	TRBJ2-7	CASSELGTSGRNGQYF	TGCGCCAGCAGTGAGCTTGGGACTAGCGGGAGGAACGGGCAGTACTTC
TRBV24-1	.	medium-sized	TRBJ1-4	CATSDPSDGNEKLFF	TGTGCCACCAGTGATCCTTCGGACGGTAATGAAAAACTGTTTTTT
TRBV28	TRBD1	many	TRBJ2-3	CASSSTGGFADTQYF	TGTGCCAGCAGTTCCACAGGGGGCTTTGCAGATACGCAGTATTTT
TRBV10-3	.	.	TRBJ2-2	CAIRRRDSNTGELFF	TGTGCCATCAGGAGGCGGGACAGCAATACCGGGGAGCTGTTTTTT
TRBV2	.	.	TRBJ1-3	CASSEIIGTLSGNTIYF	TGTGCCAGCAGTGAGATTATAGGGACCCTCTCTGGAAACACCATATATTTT
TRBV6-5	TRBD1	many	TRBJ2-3	CASSSARGQGGADTQYF	TGTGCCAGCAGTTCCGCTCGAGGACAGGGTGGTGCAGATACGCAGTATTTT
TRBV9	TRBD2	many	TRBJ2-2	CASSVVGGATGELFF	TGTGCCAGCAGCGTAGTCGGGGGGGCCACCGGGGAGCTGTTTTTT
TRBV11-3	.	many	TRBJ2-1	CASSYTGQRLSNEQFF	TGTGCCAGCAGCTACACCGGACAGAGACTTAGCAATGAGCAGTTCTTC
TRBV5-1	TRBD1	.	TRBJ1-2	CASRQGADYGYTF	TGCGCCAGTAGACAGGGGGCTGACTATGGCTACACCTTC
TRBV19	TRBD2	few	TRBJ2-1	CASSIGSGRAINEQFF	TGTGCCAGTAGTATCGGAAGCGGGAGGGCCATCAATGAGCAGTTCTTC
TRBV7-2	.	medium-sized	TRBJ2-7	CASSLGLVYEQYF	TGTGCCAGCAGCTTAGGGTTAGTTTACGAGCAGTACTTC
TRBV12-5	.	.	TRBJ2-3	CASGLVPGGADTQYF	TGTGCTAGTGGTTTGGTACCGGGGGGCGCAGATACGCAGTATTTT
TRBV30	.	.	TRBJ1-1	CAWSRWGGLNTEAFF	TGTGCCTGGAGTCGTTGGGGGGGTCTAAACACTGAAGCTTTCTTT
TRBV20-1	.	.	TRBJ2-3	CSARVTGGTDTQYF	TGCAGTGCTAGAGTCACGGGGGGCACAGATACGCAGTATTTT
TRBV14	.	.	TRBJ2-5	CASSQGWKTQYF	TGTGCCAGCAGCCAGGGTTGGAAGACCCAGTACTTC
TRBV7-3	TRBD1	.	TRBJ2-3	CASRYGTGLGTDTQYF	TGTGCCAGCAGATACGGGACAGGCCTCGGCACAGATACGCAGTATTTT
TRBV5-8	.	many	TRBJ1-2	CASSLASLSNYGYTF	TGTGCCAGCAGCTTGGCTTCCCTTTCTAACTATGGCTACACCTTC
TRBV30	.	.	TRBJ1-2	CAWSVLRGVGGYTF	TGTGCCTGGAGTGTACTCAGGGGAGTTGGAGGCTACACCTTC
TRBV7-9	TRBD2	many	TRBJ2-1	CASSFARGLAGHFSSYNEQFF	TGTGCCAGCAGCTTCGCGCGGGGACTAGCGGGACATTTTAGCTCCTACAATGAGCAGTTCTTC
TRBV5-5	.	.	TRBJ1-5	CASSLAPTGINQPQHF	TGTGCCAGCAGCTTGGCCCCGACAGGCATCAATCAGCCCCAGCATTTT
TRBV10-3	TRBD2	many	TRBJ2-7	CAIRETAGGPYEQYF	TGTGCCATCAGAGAAACAGCGGGAGGCCCCTACGAGCAGTACTTC
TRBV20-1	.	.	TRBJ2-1	CSAKGVRATNEQFF	TGCAGTGCTAAGGGGGTCCGGGCAACCAATGAGCAGTTCTTC
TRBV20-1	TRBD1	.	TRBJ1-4	CSAIWDRGNEKLFF	TGCAGTGCTATTTGGGACAGGGGGAACGAAAAACTGTTTTTT
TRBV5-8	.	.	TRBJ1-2	CASSRGEAGANYGYTF	TGTGCCAGCAGCCGGGGGGAAGCCGGGGCCAACTATGGCTACACCTTC
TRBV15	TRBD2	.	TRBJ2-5	CATSGRGGRETQYF	TGTGCCACCAGCGGGCGGGGGGGCCGAGAGACCCAGTACTTC
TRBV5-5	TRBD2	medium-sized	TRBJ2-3	CASSLVQSGATDTQYF	TGTGCCAGCAGCTTGGTCCAGAGCGGGGCAACAGATACGCAGTATTTT
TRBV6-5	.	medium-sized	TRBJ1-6	CASSLGGGENSPLHF	TGTGCCAGCAGTCTGGGGGGAGGTGAAAATTCACCCCTCCACTTT
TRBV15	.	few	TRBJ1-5	CATRESNQPQHF	TGTGCCACCAGAGAGAGCAATCAGCCCCAGCATTTT
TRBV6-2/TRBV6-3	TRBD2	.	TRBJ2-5	CASSYSIAGAEETQYF	TGTGCCAGCAGTTACTCAATAGCGGGAGCGGAAGAGACCCAGTACTTC
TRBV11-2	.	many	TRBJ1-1	CASSSLKGSRRNTEAFF	TGTGCCAGCAGCTCACTTAAGGGATCGCGGAGGAACACTGAAGCTTTCTTT
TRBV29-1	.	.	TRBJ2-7	CSVEGQGVAGEQYF	TGCAGCGTTGAAGGCCAGGGTGTTGCTGGCGAGCAGTACTTC
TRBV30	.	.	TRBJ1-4	CAWSVPRSTNEKLFF	TGTGCCTGGAGTGTACCCAGGTCAACTAATGAAAAACTGTTTTTT
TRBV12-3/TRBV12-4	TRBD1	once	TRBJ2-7	CASMGGTGGYEQYF	TGTGCCAGCATGGGGGGGACAGGGGGCTACGAGCAGTACTTC
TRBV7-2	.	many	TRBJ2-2	CASSLGPGNTGELFF	TGTGCCAGCAGCTTGGGACCGGGGAACACCGGGGAGCTGTTTTTT
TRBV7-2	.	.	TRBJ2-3	CASSLERAGTQYF	TGCGCCAGCAGCTTAGAGCGGGCAGGTACGCAGTATTTT
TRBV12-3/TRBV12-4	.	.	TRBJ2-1	CASSALLTAGNEQFF	TGTGCCAGCAGTGCACTTCTCACCGCAGGAAATGAGCAGTTCTTC
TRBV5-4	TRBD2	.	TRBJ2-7	CASSPAGKTSRGSYEQYF	TGTGCCAGCAGCCCGGCCGGGAAGACTAGCAGAGGGTCCTACGAGCAGTACTTC
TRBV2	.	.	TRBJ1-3	CATLAVAGGDSGNTIYF	TGTGCCACCTTAGCGGTGGCGGGGGGCGACTCTGGAAACACCATATATTTT
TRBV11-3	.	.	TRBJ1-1	CASSLGWGALDTEAFF	TGTGCCAGCAGCTTAGGTTGGGGGGCGTTGGACACTGAAGCTTTCTTT
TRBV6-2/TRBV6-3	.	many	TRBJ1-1	CASTLLGTQGTEAFF	TGTGCCAGCACTTTACTTGGGACCCAGGGCACTGAAGCTTTCTTT
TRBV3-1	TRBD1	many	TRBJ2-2	CASSLGTGPGELFF	TGTGCCAGCAGCCTCGGGACAGGCCCCGGGGAGCTGTTTTTT
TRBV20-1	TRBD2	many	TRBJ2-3	CSGLAGGADTQYF	TGCAGTGGTCTAGCGGGGGGGGCGGATACGCAGTATTTT
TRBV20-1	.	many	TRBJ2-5	CSAWGLNQETQYF	TGCAGTGCCTGGGGACTGAACCAAGAGACCCAGTACTTC
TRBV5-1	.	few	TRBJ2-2	CASSLLPFTGELFF	TGCGCCAGCAGCTTGCTCCCCTTCACCGGGGAGCTGTTTTTT